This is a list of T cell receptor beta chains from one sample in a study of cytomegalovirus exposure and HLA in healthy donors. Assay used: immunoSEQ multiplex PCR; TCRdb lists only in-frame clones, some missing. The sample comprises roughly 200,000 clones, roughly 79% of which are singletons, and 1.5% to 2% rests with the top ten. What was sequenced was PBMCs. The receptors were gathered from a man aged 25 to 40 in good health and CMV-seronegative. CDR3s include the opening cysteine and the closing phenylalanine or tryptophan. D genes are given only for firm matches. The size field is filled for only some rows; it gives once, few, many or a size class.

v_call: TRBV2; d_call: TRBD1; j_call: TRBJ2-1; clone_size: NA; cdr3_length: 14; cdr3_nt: TGTGCCAGCACCCCGGGACAGAACTACAATGAGCAGTTCTTC; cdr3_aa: CASTPGQNYNEQFF
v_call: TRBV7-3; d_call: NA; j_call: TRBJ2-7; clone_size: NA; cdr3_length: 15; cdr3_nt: TGTGCCAGCAGCTTATATGCGGGTTTCTCCTACGAGCAGTACTTC; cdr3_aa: CASSLYAGFSYEQYF
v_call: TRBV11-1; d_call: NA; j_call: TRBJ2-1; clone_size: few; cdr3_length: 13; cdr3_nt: TGTGCCAGCAGCGCGGGACGTGCCGGGAAGCAGTTCTTC; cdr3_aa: CASSAGRAGKQFF
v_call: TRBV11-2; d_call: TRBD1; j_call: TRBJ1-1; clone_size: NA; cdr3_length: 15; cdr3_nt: TGTGCCAGCAGCTTCAGTACAGGGGTGAACACTGAAGCTTTCTTT; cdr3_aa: CASSFSTGVNTEAFF
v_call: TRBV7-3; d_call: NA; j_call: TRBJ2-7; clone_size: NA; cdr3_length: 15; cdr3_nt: TGTGCCAGCAGCTTAACGGGTAGCGGTAGATACGAGCAGTACTTC; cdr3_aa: CASSLTGSGRYEQYF
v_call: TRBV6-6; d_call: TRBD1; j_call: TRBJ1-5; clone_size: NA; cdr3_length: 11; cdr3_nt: TGTGCCAGCAGCTGGACAGGTGCCCAGCATTTT; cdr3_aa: CASSWTGAQHF
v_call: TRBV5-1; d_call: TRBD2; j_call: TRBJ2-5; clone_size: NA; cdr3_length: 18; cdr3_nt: TGCGCCAGCAGCTTGTCCGGGACTAGATTTGCTGGGCAAGAGACCCAGTACTTC; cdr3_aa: CASSLSGTRFAGQETQYF
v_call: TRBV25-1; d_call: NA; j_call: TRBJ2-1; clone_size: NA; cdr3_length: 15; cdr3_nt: TGTGCCAGCAGCCAGGACGGCGGGACGATCAATGAGCAGTTCTTC; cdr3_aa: CASSQDGGTINEQFF
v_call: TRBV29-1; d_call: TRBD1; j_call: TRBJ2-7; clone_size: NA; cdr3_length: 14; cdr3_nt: TGCAGCGTTGGAGACAGGGGAAAGATCTACGAGCAGTACTTC; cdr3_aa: CSVGDRGKIYEQYF
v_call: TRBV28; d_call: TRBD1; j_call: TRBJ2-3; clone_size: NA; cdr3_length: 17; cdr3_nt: TGTGCCAGCAGTTTGGACAGGGGGCAACTAGGCACAGATACGCAGTATTTT; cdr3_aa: CASSLDRGQLGTDTQYF
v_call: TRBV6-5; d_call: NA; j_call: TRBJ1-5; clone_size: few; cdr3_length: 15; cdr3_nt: TGTGCCAGCAGTTCGCACGGGGGTGGAAATCAGCCCCAGCATTTT; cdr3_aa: CASSSHGGGNQPQHF
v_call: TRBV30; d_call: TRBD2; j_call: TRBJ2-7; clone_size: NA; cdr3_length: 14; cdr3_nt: TGTGCCTGGAGAGAACCGGGACTAGCGGGAGGGCCTTACTTC; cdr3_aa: CAWREPGLAGGPYF
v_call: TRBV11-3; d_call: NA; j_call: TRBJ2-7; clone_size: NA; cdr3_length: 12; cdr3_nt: TGTGCCAGCAGCTTACCGGGCTACGAGCAGTACTTC; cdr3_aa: CASSLPGYEQYF
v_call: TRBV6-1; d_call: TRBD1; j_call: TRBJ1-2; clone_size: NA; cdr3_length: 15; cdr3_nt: TGTGCCAGCAGTGAAACCAGGGGGCATGGCTATGGCTACACCTTC; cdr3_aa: CASSETRGHGYGYTF
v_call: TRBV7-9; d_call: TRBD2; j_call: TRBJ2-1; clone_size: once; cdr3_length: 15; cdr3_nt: TGTGCCAGCAGCTTACGGAGTAGCGGGAGGCATGAGCAGTTCTTC; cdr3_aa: CASSLRSSGRHEQFF
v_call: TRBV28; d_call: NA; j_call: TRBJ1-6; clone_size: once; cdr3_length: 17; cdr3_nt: TGTGCCAGCAGTTCGCCCCCGGGGAGCCTGTATAATTCACCCCTCCACTTT; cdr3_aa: CASSSPPGSLYNSPLHF
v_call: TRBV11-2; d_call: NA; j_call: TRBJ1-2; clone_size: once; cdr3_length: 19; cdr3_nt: TGTGCCAGCAGCTTAATTCGTAGTGGCCGGGGATCGGAACGATATGGCTACACCTTC; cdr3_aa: CASSLIRSGRGSERYGYTF
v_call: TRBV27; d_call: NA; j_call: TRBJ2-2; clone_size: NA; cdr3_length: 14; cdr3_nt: TGTGCCAGCAGTAAGACAGAGAACACCGGGGAGCTGTTTTTT; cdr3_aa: CASSKTENTGELFF
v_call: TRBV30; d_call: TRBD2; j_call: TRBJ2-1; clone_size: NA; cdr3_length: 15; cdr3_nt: TGTGCCTGCCTTACCACTAGCGGGAGCAACAATGAGCAGTTCTTC; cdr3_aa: CACLTTSGSNNEQFF
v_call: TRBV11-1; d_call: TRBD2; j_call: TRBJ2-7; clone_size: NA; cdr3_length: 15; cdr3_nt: TGTGCCAGCAGCTTCGGGACTAGCGGTCGGTACGAGCAGTACTTC; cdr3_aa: CASSFGTSGRYEQYF
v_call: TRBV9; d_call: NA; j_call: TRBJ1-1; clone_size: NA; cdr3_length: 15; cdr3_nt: TGTGCCAGCAGCGTAGGCCCAGGGTCGAACACTGAAGCTTTCTTT; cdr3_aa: CASSVGPGSNTEAFF
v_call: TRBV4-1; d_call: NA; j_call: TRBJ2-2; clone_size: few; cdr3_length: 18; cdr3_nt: TGCGCCAGCAGCCAAGAAGAGGTGGCGGGAACGAACACCGGGGAGCTGTTTTTT; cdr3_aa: CASSQEEVAGTNTGELFF
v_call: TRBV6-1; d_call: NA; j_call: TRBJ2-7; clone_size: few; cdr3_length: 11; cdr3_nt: TGTGCCAGCAGCGATTTGGCCGAGCAGTACTTC; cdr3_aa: CASSDLAEQYF
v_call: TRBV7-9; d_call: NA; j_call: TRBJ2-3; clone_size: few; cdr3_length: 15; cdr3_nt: TGTGCCAGCAGCTTAATTCTCGGGAGTACTGATACGCAGTATTTT; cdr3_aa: CASSLILGSTDTQYF
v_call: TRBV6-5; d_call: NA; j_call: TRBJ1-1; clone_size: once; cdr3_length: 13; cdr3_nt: TGTGCCACCAGGGACTCAACGGGGACTGAAGCTTTCTTT; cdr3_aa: CATRDSTGTEAFF
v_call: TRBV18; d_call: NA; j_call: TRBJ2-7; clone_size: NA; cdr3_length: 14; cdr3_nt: TGTGCCAGCTCACCACAAGCAGACTACTACGAGCAGTACTTC; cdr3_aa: CASSPQADYYEQYF
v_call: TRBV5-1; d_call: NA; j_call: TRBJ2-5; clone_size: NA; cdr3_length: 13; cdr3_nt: TGCGCCAGCAGCAATGGACAGAAAGAGACCCAGTACTTC; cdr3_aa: CASSNGQKETQYF
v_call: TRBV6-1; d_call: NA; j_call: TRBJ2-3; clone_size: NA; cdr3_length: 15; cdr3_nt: TGTGCCAGCAGTGAAGTACGGGGAAGCACAGATACGCAGTATTTT; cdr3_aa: CASSEVRGSTDTQYF
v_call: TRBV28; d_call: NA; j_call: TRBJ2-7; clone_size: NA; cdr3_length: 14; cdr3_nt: TGTGCCAGCAGCCCCCTCTCGGGCTCCTACGAGCAGTACTTC; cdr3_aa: CASSPLSGSYEQYF
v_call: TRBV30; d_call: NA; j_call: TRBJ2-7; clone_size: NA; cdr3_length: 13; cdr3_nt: TGTGCCTGGACTACCGAGCGACTCTACGAGCAGTACTTC; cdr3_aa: CAWTTERLYEQYF
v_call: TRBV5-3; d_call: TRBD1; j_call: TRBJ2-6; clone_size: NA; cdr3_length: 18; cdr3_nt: TGTGCCAGAAGCTTGGGGACAGGGGCGGACTCTGGGGCCAACGTCCTGACTTTC; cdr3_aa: CARSLGTGADSGANVLTF
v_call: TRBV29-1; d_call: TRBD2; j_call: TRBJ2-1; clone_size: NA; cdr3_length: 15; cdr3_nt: TGCAGCGTTGGAGGGCTAGCGGGAGTCAGGAATGAGCAGTTCTTC; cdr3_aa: CSVGGLAGVRNEQFF
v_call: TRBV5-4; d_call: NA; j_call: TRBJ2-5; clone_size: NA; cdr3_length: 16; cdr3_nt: TGTGCCAGCAGCTTGGGAGCTAGCGCCCAACAAGAGACCCAGTACTTC; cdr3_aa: CASSLGASAQQETQYF
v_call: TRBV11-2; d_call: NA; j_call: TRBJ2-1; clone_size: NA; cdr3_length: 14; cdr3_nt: TGTGCCAGCAGCCGCCAGGGGCAGTTGAATGAGCAGTTCTTC; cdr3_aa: CASSRQGQLNEQFF
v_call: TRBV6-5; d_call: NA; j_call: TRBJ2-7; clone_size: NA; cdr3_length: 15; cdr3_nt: TGTGCCAGCAGTTACTCCCAGGGGCGGTCCGACGAGCAGTACTTC; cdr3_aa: CASSYSQGRSDEQYF
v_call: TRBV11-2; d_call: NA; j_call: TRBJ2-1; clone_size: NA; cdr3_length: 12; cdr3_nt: TGTGCCAGCAGCTTAGAAGTCGTCAGGGCGTTCTTC; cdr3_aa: CASSLEVVRAFF
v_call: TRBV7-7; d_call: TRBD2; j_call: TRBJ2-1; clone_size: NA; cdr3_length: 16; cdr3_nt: TGTGCCAGCAGCGTCGGACTAGCGGGCTTTCACAATGAGCAGTTCTTC; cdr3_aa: CASSVGLAGFHNEQFF
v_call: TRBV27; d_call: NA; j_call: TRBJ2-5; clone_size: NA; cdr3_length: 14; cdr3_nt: TGTGCCAGCTCCGACTCTCTAGGCCGCCGGACCCAGTACTTC; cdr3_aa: CASSDSLGRRTQYF
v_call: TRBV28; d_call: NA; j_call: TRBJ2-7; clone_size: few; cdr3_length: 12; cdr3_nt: TGTGCCAGCAGTTTAGGCACCTACGAGCAGTACTTC; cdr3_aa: CASSLGTYEQYF
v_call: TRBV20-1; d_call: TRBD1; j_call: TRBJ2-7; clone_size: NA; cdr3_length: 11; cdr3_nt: TGCAGTGCCGCGGGACAGGACGAGCAGTACTTC; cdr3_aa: CSAAGQDEQYF
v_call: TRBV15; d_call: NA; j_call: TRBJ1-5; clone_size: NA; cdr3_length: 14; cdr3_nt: TGTGCCACCCTTGGAGGGGGGGTAAATCAGCCCCAGCATTTT; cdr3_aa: CATLGGGVNQPQHF
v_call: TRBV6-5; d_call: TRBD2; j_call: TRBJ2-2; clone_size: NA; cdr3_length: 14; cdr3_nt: TGTGCCAGCAGTTACTCGGGGACTAGGAGGGAGCTGTTTTTT; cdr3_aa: CASSYSGTRRELFF
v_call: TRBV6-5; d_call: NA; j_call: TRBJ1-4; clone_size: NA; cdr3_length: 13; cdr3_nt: TGTGCCAGCAGGACAAGGGGCCGCGAAAAACTGTTTTTT; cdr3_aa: CASRTRGREKLFF